This T cell receptor (beta chain) derives from a study of cytomegalovirus exposure and HLA in healthy donors. Study-level findings and limits: That first-cohort TCR clusters tended to co-occur in the approximately 110 validation repertoires was found in a later analysis.

Produced via immunoSEQ multiplex PCR; TCRdb's table is partial and in-frame only. The sample has about 140,000 clones, 84% seen once. Germline V lookup: CDR1 SGHRS, CDR2 YFSETQ. The V and J ends lost 10 bases and 0 bases respectively, with 17 bases between them. The CDR3 is made up of 16 amino acids. With respect to this clone: Its cognate antigen is unknown.

This TCR was sampled from a woman aged 30 to 39 in good health and CMV-seronegative. The chain carries TRBV5-1 and TRBJ2-6; possible D gene TRBD2, 6 bases. Material for sequencing was PBMCs. CDR3 amino acids: CASSGVSHSGANVLTF. CDR3 nucleotides: TGCGCCTCCTCGGGAGTAAGTCACTCTGGGGCCAACGTCCTGACTTTC.